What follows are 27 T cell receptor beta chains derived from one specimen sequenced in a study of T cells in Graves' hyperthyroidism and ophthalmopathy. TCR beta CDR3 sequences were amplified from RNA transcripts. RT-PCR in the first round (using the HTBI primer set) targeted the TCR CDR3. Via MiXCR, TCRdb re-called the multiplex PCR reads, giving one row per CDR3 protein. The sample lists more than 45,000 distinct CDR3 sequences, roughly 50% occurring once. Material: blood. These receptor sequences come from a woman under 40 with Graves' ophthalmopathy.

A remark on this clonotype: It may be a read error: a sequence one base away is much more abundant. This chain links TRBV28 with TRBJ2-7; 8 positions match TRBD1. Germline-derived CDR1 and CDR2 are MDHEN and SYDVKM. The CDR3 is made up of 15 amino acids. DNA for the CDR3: TGTGCCAGCGGTTTGGAGCAGGGGGCAGGATACGAGCAGTACTTC. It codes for CASGLEQGAGYEQYF. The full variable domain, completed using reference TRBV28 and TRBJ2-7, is DVKVTQSSRYLVKRTGEKVFLECVQDMDHENMFWYRQDPGLGLRLIYFSYDVKMKEKGDIPEGYSVSREKKERFSLILESASTNQTSMYLCASGLEQGAGYEQYFGPGTRLTVT.

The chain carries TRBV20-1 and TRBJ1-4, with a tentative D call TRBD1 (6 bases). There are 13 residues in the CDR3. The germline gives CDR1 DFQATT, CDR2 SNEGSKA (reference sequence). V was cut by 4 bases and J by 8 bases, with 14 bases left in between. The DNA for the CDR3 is TGCAGTGCTAAGGACAGCCGCGACGAAAAACTGTTTTTT. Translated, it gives CSAKDSRDEKLFF.

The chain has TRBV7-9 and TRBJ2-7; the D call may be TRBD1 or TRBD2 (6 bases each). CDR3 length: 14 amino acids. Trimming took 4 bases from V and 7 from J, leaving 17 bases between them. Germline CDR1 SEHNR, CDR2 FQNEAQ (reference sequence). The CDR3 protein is CASSSSTGAREQYF. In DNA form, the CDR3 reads TGTGCCAGCAGCTCCTCGACGGGGGCAAGGGAGCAGTACTTC. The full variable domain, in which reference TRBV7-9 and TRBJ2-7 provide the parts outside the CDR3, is DTGVSQNPRHKITKRGQNVTFRCDPISEHNRLYWYRQTLGQGPEFLTYFQNEAQLEKSRLLSDRFSAERPKGSFSTLEIQRTEQGDSAMYLCASSSSTGAREQYFGPGTRLTVT.

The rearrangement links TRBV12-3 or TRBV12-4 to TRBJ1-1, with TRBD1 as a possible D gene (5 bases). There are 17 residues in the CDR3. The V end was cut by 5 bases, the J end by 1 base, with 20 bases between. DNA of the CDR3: TGTGCCAGCAGTGTAGGGGCAGGAGGGATGGGGAACACTGAAGCTTTCTTT. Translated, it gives CASSVGAGGMGNTEAFF.

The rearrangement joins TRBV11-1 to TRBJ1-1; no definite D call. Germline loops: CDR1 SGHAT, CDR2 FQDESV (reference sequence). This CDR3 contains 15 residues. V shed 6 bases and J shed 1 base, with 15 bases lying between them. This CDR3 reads CASRRTERTNTEAFF. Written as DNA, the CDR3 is TGTGCCAGCAGGCGAACGGAAAGGACGAACACTGAAGCTTTCTTT.

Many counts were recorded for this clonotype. The CDR3 region has the DNA TGTGCCAGCAGCTTGGGACCATTGGCTAGCGGGAGAAGGTACGAGCAGTACTTC. It translates to CASSLGPLASGRRYEQYF. The J gene is TRBJ2-7, the V gene TRBV5-4; 10 bases line up with TRBD2. V was clipped by 0 bases and J by 4 bases; unmatched bases: 13. The CDR3 is 18 amino acids. Germline V gives CDR1 SGHNT, CDR2 YYREEE (reference sequence). Full variable domain (outside the CDR3, taken from reference TRBV5-4 and TRBJ2-7): ETGVTQSPTHLIKTRGQQVTLRCSSQSGHNTVSWYQQALGQGPQFIFQYYREEENGRGNFPPRFSGLQFPNYSSELNVNALELDDSALYLCASSLGPLASGRRYEQYFGPGTRLTVT.

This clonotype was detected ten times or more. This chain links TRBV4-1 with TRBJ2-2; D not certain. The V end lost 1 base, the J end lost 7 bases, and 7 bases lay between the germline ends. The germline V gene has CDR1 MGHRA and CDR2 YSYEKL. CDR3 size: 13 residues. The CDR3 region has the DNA TGCGCCAGCAGCCAAGGGGGTATCGGGGAGCTGTTTTTT. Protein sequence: CASSQGGIGELFF.

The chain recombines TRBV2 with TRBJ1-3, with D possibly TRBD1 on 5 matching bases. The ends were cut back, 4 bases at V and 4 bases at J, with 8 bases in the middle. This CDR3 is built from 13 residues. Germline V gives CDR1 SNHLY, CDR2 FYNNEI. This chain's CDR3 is CASSVHRGNTIYF. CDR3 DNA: TGTGCCAGCAGTGTACACAGGGGAAACACCATATATTTT.

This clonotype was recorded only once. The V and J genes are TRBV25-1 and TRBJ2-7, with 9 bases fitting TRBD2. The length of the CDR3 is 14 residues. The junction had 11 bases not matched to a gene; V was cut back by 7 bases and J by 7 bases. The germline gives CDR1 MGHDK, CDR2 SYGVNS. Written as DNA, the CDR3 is TGTGCCAGCACCTTTGCGGGAGGGCCATATGAGCAGTACTTC. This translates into CASTFAGGPYEQYF.

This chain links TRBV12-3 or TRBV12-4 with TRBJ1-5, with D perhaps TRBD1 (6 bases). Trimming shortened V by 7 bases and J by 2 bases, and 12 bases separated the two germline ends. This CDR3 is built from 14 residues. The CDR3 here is CASTYRARNQPQHF. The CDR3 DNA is TGTGCCAGCACCTACAGGGCACGCAATCAGCCCCAGCATTTT.

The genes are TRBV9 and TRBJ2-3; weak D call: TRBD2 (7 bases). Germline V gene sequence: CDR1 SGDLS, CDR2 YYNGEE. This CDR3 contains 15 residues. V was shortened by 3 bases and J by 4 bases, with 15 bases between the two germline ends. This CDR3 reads CASSARGGGADTQYF. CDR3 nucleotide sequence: TGTGCCAGCAGCGCAAGGGGGGGGGGCGCAGATACGCAGTATTTT.

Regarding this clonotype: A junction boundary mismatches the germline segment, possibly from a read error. The CDR3 bases are TGTGCCAGCAGCTTGGGCAGTCATTACGAGCTGTACTTC. Translating gives CASSLGSHYELYF. V is TRBV7-3 and J is TRBJ2-7; no definite D call. The CDR3 extends over 13 amino acids. Per germline, CDR1 SGHTA and CDR2 FQGTGA.

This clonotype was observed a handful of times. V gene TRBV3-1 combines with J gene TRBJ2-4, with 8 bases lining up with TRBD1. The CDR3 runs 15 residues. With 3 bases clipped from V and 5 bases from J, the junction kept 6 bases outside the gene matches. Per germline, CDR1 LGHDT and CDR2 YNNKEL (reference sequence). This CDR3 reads CASSQHDRGENIQYF. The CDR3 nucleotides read TGTGCCAGCAGCCAGCACGACAGGGGAGAAAACATTCAGTACTTC.

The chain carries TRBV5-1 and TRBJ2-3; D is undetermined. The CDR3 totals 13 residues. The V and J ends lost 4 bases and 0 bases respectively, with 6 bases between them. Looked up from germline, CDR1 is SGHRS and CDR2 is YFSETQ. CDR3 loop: CASSLDSTDTQYF. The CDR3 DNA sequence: TGCGCCAGCAGCCTGGACAGCACAGATACGCAGTATTTT.

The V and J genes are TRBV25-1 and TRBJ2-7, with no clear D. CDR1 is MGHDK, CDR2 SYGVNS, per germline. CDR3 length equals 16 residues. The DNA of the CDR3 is TGTGACCGTGAGTCTGGTGGCGGAACCAGCTCCTACGAGCAGTACTTC. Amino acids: CDRESGGGTSSYEQYF.

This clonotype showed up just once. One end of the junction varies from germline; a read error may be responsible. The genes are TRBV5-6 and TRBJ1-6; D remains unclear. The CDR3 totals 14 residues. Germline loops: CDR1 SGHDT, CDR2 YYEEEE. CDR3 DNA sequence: TGTGCCAGCAGCAGAGAGATTGTGAATTCACCTCTCCACTTT. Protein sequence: CASSREIVNSPLHF.

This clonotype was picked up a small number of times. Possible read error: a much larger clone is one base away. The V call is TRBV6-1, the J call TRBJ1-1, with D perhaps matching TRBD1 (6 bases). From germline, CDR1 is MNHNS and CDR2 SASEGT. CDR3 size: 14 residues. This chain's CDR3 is CASSLQTGGTEASF. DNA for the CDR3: TGTGCCAGCAGTCTACAGACGGGGGGCACTGAAGCTTCCTTT.

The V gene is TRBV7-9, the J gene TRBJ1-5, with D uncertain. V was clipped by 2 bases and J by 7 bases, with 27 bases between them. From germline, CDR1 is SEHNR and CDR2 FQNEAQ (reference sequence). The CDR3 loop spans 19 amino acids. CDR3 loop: CASSLSRVAGEGNEQPQHF. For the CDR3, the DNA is TGTGCCAGCAGCTTAAGTAGAGTAGCGGGAGAAGGGAATGAGCAGCCCCAGCATTTT.

The CDR3 sequence: CASIPGQGNSPLHF. DNA for the CDR3: TGTGCCAGCATTCCGGGACAGGGGAATTCACCCCTCCACTTT. The V call is TRBV6-6, the J call TRBJ1-6; the match to TRBD1 covers 10 bases. There are 14 residues in the CDR3. V was clipped by 7 bases and J by 7 bases; unmatched bases: 4. The germline V gene encodes CDR1 MNHNY and CDR2 SVGAGI (reference sequence).

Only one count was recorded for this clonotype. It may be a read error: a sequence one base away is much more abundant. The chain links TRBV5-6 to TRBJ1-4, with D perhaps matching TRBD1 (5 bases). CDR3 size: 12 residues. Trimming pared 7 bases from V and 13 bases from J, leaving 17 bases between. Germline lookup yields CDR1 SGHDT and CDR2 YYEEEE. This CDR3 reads CASGWDASSLFF. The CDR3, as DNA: TGTGCCAGCGGCTGGGACGCCTCCTCACTGTTTTTT. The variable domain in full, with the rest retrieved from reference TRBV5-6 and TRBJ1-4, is DAGVTQSPTHLIKTRGQQVTLRCSPKSGHDTVSWYQQALGQGPQFIFQYYEEEERQRGNFPDRFSGHQFPNYSSELNVNALLLGDSALYLCASGWDASSLFFGSGTQLSVL.

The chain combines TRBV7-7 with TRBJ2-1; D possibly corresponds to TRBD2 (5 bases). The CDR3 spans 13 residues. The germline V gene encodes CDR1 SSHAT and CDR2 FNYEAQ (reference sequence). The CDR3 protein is CARASLTINEQFF. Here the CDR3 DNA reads TGTGCTAGAGCTAGCCTGACCATCAATGAGCAGTTCTTC.

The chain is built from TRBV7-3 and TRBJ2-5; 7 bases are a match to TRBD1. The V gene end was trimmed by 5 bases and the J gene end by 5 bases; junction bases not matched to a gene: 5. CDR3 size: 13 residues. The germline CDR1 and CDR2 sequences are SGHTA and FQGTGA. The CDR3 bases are TGTGCCAGCAGCCAAGGGGGCTCGGAGACCCAGTACTTC. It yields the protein CASSQGGSETQYF.

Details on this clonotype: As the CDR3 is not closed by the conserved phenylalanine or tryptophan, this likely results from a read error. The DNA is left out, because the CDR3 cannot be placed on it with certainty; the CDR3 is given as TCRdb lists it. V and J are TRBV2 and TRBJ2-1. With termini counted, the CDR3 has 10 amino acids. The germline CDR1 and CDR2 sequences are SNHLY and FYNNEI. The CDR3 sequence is CASRRDVAGI.

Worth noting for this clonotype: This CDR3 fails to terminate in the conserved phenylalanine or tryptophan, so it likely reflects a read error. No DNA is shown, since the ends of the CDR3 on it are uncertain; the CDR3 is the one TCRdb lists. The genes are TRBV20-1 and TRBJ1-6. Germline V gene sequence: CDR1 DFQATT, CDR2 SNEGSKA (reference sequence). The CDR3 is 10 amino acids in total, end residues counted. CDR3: CSARERRSGL.

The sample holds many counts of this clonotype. The CDR3 DNA is TGTGCCAGCAGCCGACTCGGGGGGAGCTCCTATAATTCACCCCTCCACTTT. Translated, it gives CASSRLGGSSYNSPLHF. J is TRBJ1-6 and V is TRBV6-6; tentative D call: TRBD1 (5 bases). The CDR3 spans 17 residues. The V end lost 6 bases, the J end lost 0 bases, and 15 bases lay between the germline ends. The germline CDR1 and CDR2 sequences are MNHNY and SVGAGI (reference sequence).

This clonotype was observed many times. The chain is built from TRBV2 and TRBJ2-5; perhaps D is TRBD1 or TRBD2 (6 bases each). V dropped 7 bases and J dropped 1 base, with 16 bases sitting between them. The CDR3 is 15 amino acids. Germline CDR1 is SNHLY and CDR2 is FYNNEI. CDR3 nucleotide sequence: TGTGCCAGCAACACGGGGGCGGGGCGCCAAGAGACCCAGTACTTC. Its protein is CASNTGAGRQETQYF. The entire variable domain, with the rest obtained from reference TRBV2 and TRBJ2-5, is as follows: EPEVTQTPSHQVTQMGQEVILRCVPISNHLYFYWYRQILGQKVEFLVSFYNNEISEKSEIFDDQFSVERPDGSNFTLKIRSTKLEDSAMYFCASNTGAGRQETQYFGPGTRLLVL.

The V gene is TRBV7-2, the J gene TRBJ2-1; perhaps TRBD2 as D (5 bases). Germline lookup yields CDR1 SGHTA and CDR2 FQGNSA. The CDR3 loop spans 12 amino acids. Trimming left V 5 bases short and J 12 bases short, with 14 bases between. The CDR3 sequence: CASSRTRAWQFF. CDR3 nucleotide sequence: TGTGCCAGCAGCCGCACTAGGGCATGGCAGTTCTTC.